This T cell receptor beta chain comes out of a study of tumor-infiltrating lymphocytes in primary liver carcinoma. About the study: Lesions, classed as T1-T3 N0M0, spanned 4.2 to 10 cm across.

Study outcomes and limitations: Tumor-adjacent and tumor-blood pairs shared a smaller degree of overlap than tumor region pairs. The samples were not sorted (they were bulk), so CD4+ and CD8+ repertoires were not compared.

The CDR3 extends over 12 amino acids. J was trimmed by 8 bases and V by 11 bases; bases with no gene match: 9. Production of TCR beta cDNA used approximately 0.45 ug total RNA together with a constant-region primer. Sequencing libraries for TCR beta derived from three nested multiplex PCR rounds that used slightly modified ARM-PCR. Both of the initial two PCR rounds ran for about 11 cycles and employed TRBV1-TRBV30 forward primers alongside a C-beta reverse primer. MiXCR, applied by TCRdb to the multiplex PCR reads, yields one record per CDR3 protein. This sample has hundreds of thousands of distinct CDR3 sequences; more than 55% occur once, and the top ten carry around 15%. The blood RNA (from unsorted whole blood) was obtained, and germline DNA was also extracted. Patients in the cohort were treatment-naive and living with chronic HBV infection. As for this clonotype: Its antigen is not known.

The TCR comes from a woman aged 30 to 39 with primary liver carcinoma and hepatitis B virus infection. Sequencing was performed on peripheral blood. This rearrangement joins TRBV12-3 or TRBV12-4 to TRBJ2-4; 7 nucleotides align to TRBD2. CDR3 bases: TGTGCCTGCACCCTTGGGGGGGACATTCAGTACTTC. Protein product: CACTLGGDIQYF.